This entry lists 17 T cell receptor beta chains sequenced from one sample in a study of a mutant IDH1 vaccine in newly diagnosed glioma. Time point noted: week 11, during vaccination. In the vaccine, a single dose held 300 ug of the mutant IDH1 20-mer peptide, along with topical imiquimod. These TCRs are of unknown antigen specificity. Produced via immunoSEQ multiplex PCR; TCRdb's table is partial and in-frame only. Of tens of thousands of clones in the sample, 84% were seen once. Source: PBMCs, taken from a glioma patient whose treatment included an IDH1 peptide vaccine. All receptors derive from a man under 40 with glioma.

The CDR3 loop is CASSEEVAGPQFF. In DNA form, the CDR3 reads TGTGCCAGCAGTGAAGAGGTGGCGGGACCCCAGTTCTTC. The chain combines TRBV2 with TRBJ2-1; maybe TRBD2 (6 bases). Germline CDR1 reads SNHLY; CDR2 reads FYNNEI. There are 13 residues in the CDR3. Trimming shortened V by 1 base and J by 13 bases, and 14 bases separated the two germline ends.

This clone was seen a handful of times. The gene calls are TRBV18 and TRBJ1-6, with 7 bases that match TRBD1. Trimming at V came to 10 bases and at J to 0 bases, leaving 3 bases not matched to a gene. The CDR3 runs 14 residues. The V gene's germline CDR1 is KGHSH and CDR2 LQKENI. The CDR3 sequence is CATRTGSYNSPLHF. CDR3 DNA: TGTGCCACCCGGACAGGCTCCTATAATTCACCCCTCCACTTT.

CDR3 coding DNA: TGTGCCAGCAGCCAAACAGGGGAGTACGGCTACACCTTC. The encoded protein is CASSQTGEYGYTF. The chain couples TRBV14 to TRBJ1-2; 7 bases align to TRBD1. The CDR3 runs to 13 residues. CDR1 is SGHDN and CDR2 is FVKESK in the germline V gene. With 2 bases clipped from V and 8 bases from J, the junction kept 5 bases outside the gene matches.

With respect to this clone: The same CDR3 can be traced to other DNA sequences in this sample. The chain uses TRBV7-2 and TRBJ2-3, with D perhaps matching TRBD1 (6 bases). Germline V gene data show CDR1 as SGHTA and CDR2 as FQGNSA. This CDR3 is built from 13 residues. The V end was cut by 1 base, the J end by 5 bases, with 7 bases between. The CDR3 protein is CASSLVGGDTQYF. The DNA of the CDR3 is TGTGCCAGCAGCTTAGTAGGGGGAGATACGCAGTATTTT.

The V and J genes are TRBV6-5 and TRBJ1-1; D is perhaps TRBD1 (5 bases). The V end was cut by 5 bases, the J end by 1 base, with 8 bases between. CDR3 size: 13 residues. Per germline, CDR1 MNHEY and CDR2 SVGAGI. The CDR3 nucleotides read TGTGCCAGCAGTACTGGACAGAACACTGAAGCTTTCTTT. It is translated as CASSTGQNTEAFF.

This clone was counted between two and nine times. The chain is built from TRBV29-1 and TRBJ2-7; 10 bases align to TRBD1. This CDR3 is built from 11 residues. The germline V gene has CDR1 SQVTM and CDR2 ANQGSEA. V lost 8 bases and J lost 7; bases outside the gene matches: 5. CDR3 sequence: CSSGQGSEQYF. CDR3 in DNA: TGCAGCTCGGGACAGGGGAGTGAGCAGTACTTC.

V usage is TRBV7-9 and J usage is TRBJ1-5, with a possible D match to TRBD1 (5 bases). V lost 8 bases and J 3 bases, leaving 20 bases between the germline ends. This CDR3 has 16 residues. Germline V CDR1 and CDR2: SEHNR, FQNEAQ (reference sequence). The DNA of the CDR3 is TGTGCCAGCCCCTTAAGGGGCAGTCCTCACAATCAGCCCCAGCATTTT. Translation gives CASPLRGSPHNQPQHF.

This clone showed up just a few times. The CDR3 bases are TGTGCCCGTGGGGGGCTCTATGGCTACACCTTC. Its translation is CARGGLYGYTF. The chain has TRBV30 and TRBJ1-2, with a possible D match to TRBD1 (6 bases). V was trimmed by 8 bases and J by 4 bases, leaving 11 bases between them. Per germline, CDR1 GTSNPN and CDR2 SVGIG (reference sequence). The CDR3 length is 11 residues.

The chain has TRBV7-2 and TRBJ2-7, with 7 bases identical to TRBD2. J was trimmed by 1 base and V by 2 bases; bases with no gene match: 5. This CDR3 has 15 amino acids. Germline-derived CDR1 and CDR2 are SGHTA and FQGNSA. The CDR3 loop is CASSLSGVGSYEQYF. The CDR3 nucleotides are TGTGCCAGCAGCTTAAGCGGGGTTGGGTCCTACGAGCAGTACTTC.

The CDR3 protein is CASSPPGLAYEQYF. The CDR3, as DNA: TGTGCCAGCAGTCCTCCGGGACTAGCCTACGAGCAGTACTTC. J is TRBJ2-7 and V is TRBV28, with TRBD2 matching over 8 bases. Trimming at V came to 5 bases and at J to 2 bases, leaving 5 bases not matched to a gene. CDR3 length: 14 amino acids. Germline lookup yields CDR1 MDHEN and CDR2 SYDVKM.

This chain uses TRBV10-3 with TRBJ2-2, with D perhaps matching TRBD1 (6 bases). This CDR3 is 15 amino acids long. V shed 0 bases and J shed 5 bases, with 10 bases lying between them. CDR1 and CDR2 from the germline V gene are ENHRY and SYGVKD. The CDR3 bases are TGTGCCATCAGTGAGTCTCTCAGGGGTACCGGGGAGCTGTTTTTT. Translation gives CAISESLRGTGELFF.

The chain is built from TRBV7-6 and TRBJ2-1, with D uncertain. CDR1 is SGHVS and CDR2 is FNYEAQ in the germline V gene. The germline V and J ends were trimmed by 5 bases and 1 base, with 15 bases remaining between them. The CDR3 loop spans 16 amino acids. The CDR3, as DNA: TGTGCCAGCAGCCCTAACGAGGCAGTATCCTACAATGAGCAGTTCTTC. Protein: CASSPNEAVSYNEQFF.

This chain links TRBV30 with TRBJ1-1, with 8 bases matching TRBD1. J lost 7 bases, V lost 3 bases, and 4 bases had no gene match. Germline values: CDR1 GTSNPN, CDR2 SVGIG (reference sequence). The CDR3 contains 12 residues. In nucleotides, the CDR3 is TGTGCCTGGAGCGGGGACAGGATTGAAGCTTTCTTT. This encodes CAWSGDRIEAFF.

In DNA form, the CDR3 reads TGTGCCAGCAGCCTCACGGATATGAACACTGAAGCTTTCTTT. Its protein product is CASSLTDMNTEAFF. V gene TRBV7-6 combines with J gene TRBJ1-1; D is unclear. Deletions cut 5 bases from V and 0 bases from J, with 10 bases between. CDR1 SGHVS and CDR2 FNYEAQ come from the germline V gene. The CDR3 covers 14 residues.

The V gene is TRBV10-3, the J gene TRBJ1-1; 8 nucleotides line up with TRBD1. V was pared by 7 bases and J by 2 bases, with 6 bases of the junction left unmatched. Germline V CDR1 and CDR2: ENHRY, SYGVKD. The CDR3 loop spans 14 amino acids. In nucleotides, the CDR3 is TGTGCCATCAACCAGGACAGGGCTAACACTGAAGCTTTCTTT. This gives the protein CAINQDRANTEAFF.

V and J are TRBV5-1 and TRBJ2-3; D unclear. The germline V and J ends were trimmed by 0 bases and 2 bases, with 10 bases remaining between them. CDR1 is SGHRS and CDR2 is YFSETQ in the germline V gene. The CDR3 extends over 15 amino acids. CDR3 residues: CASSLASGVTDTQYF. CDR3 in DNA: TGCGCCAGCAGCTTGGCCTCGGGTGTCACAGATACGCAGTATTTT. Full variable domain (outside the CDR3, taken from reference TRBV5-1 and TRBJ2-3): KAGVTQTPRYLIKTRGQQVTLSCSPISGHRSVSWYQQTPGQGLQFLFEYFSETQRNKGNFPGRFSGRQFSNSRSEMNVSTLELGDSALYLCASSLASGVTDTQYFGPGTRLTVL.

The rearrangement joins TRBV11-3 to TRBJ2-1; D may be TRBD1 or TRBD2 (5 bases each). V dropped 0 bases and J dropped 7 bases, with 7 bases sitting between them. This CDR3 region has 13 residues. Germline loops: CDR1 SGHNT, CDR2 YENEEA. CDR3 residues: CASSLDRENEQFF. CDR3 nucleotide sequence: TGTGCCAGCAGCTTAGACAGGGAGAATGAGCAGTTCTTC.